The clone carrying this T cell receptor (beta chain) has more than one count but fewer than ten. Its matching antigen is unknown. Constant-segment primers and 5'RACE yielded cDNA libraries for TCR alpha and TCR beta, each carrying sample barcodes and UMIs. TCRdb used MiXCR to reprocess the 5' RACE reads, holding one entry per CDR3 protein. The table shows 300,000 to 400,000 distinct CDR3 sequences, with roughly 13% occurring only once. The sample is drawn from a study of T-cell memory formation after mild COVID-19. This CDR3 region has 14 residues. Trimming cost V 6 bases and J 9 bases; bases outside gene matches: 9. Per germline, CDR1 LGHNT and CDR2 FRNRAP. Study results and limitations: Contracting clones localized mainly to CM and EM when CD4+ and mainly to EMRA when CD8+. Second-wave clones that peaked on day 37 lacked confirmed SARS-CoV-2 specificity. Some responding clones appeared in pre-infection memory, suggesting cross-reactive memory joined.

V is TRBV12-5 and J is TRBJ2-1; TRBD1 matches at 9 bases. The source material was PBMCs or a T cell subset sorted from them (not recorded which). This receptor was obtained from a man between 18 and 29 years old who had mild COVID-19 (a few samples of this study predate the infection). Cell type and time point are not known. CDR3 protein: CASGGTGPRVEQFF. CDR3 bases: TGTGCTAGTGGCGGGACAGGGCCCCGCGTTGAGCAGTTCTTC.